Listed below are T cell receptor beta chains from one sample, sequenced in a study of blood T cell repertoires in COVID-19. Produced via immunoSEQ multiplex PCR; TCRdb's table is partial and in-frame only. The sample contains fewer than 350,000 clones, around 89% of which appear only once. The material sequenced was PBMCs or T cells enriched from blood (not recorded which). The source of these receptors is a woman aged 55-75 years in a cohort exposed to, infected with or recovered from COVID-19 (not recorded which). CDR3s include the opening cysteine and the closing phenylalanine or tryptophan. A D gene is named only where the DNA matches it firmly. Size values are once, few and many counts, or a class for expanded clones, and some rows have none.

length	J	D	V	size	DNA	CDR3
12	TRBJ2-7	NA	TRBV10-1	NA	TGCGCCAGCAGTGCTAACAGGGACGAGCAGTACTTC	CASSANRDEQYF
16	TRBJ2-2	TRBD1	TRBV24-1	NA	TGTGCCACCAGTGAAAAACACAGGGGAAGGAACGGGGAGCTGTTTTTT	CATSEKHRGRNGELFF
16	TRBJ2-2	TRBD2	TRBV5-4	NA	TGTGCCAGCAGCAATCTAGCGGGAGGGAAAACCGGGGAGCTGTTTTTT	CASSNLAGGKTGELFF
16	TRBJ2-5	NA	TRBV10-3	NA	TGTGCCATCAGTGGACTGCCGGGATCCTCGTCCGAGACCCAGTACTTC	CAISGLPGSSSETQYF
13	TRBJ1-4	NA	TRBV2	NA	TGTGCCAGCAGTGAAGAACAGCGGGGGGAACTGTTTTTT	CASSEEQRGELFF
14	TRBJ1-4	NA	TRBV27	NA	TGTGCCAGCACGAAGGAAGGGGGAAATGAAAAACTGTTTTTT	CASTKEGGNEKLFF
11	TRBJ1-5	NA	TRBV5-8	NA	TGTGCCAGCAGCCTGTATCAGCCCCAGCATTTT	CASSLYQPQHF
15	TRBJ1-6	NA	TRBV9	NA	TGTGCCAGCAGCGCCGCGACAGATTTAAGGTCACCCCTCCACTTT	CASSAATDLRSPLHF
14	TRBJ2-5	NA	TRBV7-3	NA	TGTGCCAGCAGCTTAATTTCTAGGTCAGGGCCCCAGTACTTC	CASSLISRSGPQYF
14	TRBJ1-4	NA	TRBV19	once	TGTGCCAGTAGTATCCCCACAGGAAGTGAAAAACTGTTTTTT	CASSIPTGSEKLFF
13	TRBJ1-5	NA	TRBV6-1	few	TGTGCCAGCAGTGAGCGTCGGGATCAGCCCCAGCATTTT	CASSERRDQPQHF
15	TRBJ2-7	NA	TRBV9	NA	TGTGCCAGCAGCGTAGATCTAGGCGAGTCCTACGAGCAGTACTTC	CASSVDLGESYEQYF
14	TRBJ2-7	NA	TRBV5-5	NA	TGTGCCAGCAGCTTGGCTAGCGAATCCTACGAGCAGTACTTC	CASSLASESYEQYF
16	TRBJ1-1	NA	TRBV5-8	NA	TGTGCCAGCACCTTAGACAGGAGATCCTGGGTCACTGAAGCTTTCTTT	CASTLDRRSWVTEAFF
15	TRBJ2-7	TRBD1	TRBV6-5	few	TGTGCCAGCAGTCCCCGGGGACAGGGAACCTACGAGCAGTACTTC	CASSPRGQGTYEQYF
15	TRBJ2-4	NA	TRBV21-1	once	TGTGCCAGCAGCAAGAGAACCTTAGCCAAAAACATTCAGTACTTC	CASSKRTLAKNIQYF
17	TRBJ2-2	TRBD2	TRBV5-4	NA	TGTGCCAGCAGCTGGGGTGGTTCTAGCGGAAACACCGGGGAGCTGTTTTTT	CASSWGGSSGNTGELFF
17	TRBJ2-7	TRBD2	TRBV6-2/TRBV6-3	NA	TGTGCCAGCAGTCCACAAGGTCGGCTAGCGGAGCTATACGAGCAGTACTTC	CASSPQGRLAELYEQYF
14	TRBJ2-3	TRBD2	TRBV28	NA	TGTGCCAGCAAACTAGCGGGAGGAACAGATACGCAGTATTTT	CASKLAGGTDTQYF
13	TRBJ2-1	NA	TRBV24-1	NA	TGTGCCACCACCGCCACAGGGTTTACTGAGCAGTTCTTC	CATTATGFTEQFF
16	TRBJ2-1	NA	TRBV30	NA	TGTGCCTGGAACAGGAGGCAAACCAGGGGTAACAATGAGCAGTTCTTC	CAWNRRQTRGNNEQFF
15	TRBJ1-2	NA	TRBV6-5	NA	TGTGCCAGCAAGAACCGGGTGTTTGCTAACTATGGCTACACCTTC	CASKNRVFANYGYTF
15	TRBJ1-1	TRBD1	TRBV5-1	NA	TGCGCCAGCAGACAAGGGACAGAGGGGAACACTGAAGCTTTCTTT	CASRQGTEGNTEAFF
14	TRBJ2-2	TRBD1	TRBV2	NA	TGTGCCAGCAGTTACAGGGGGAACACCGGGGAGCTGTTTTTT	CASSYRGNTGELFF
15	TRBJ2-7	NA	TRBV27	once	TGTGCCAGCAGTTTATCGGGCGGGACCTCCTACGAGCAGTACTTC	CASSLSGGTSYEQYF
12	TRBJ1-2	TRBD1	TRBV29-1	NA	TGCAGCTCTGGACAGGGGTCTGGGGGCTACACCTTC	CSSGQGSGGYTF
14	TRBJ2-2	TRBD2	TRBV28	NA	TGTGCCACCCGGACTAGCGGGAGGACCGGGGAGCTGTTTTTT	CATRTSGRTGELFF
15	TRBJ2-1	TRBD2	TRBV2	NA	TGTGCCAGCAGTGAACAAGCGGGGCCGACCTTTGAGCAGTTCTTC	CASSEQAGPTFEQFF
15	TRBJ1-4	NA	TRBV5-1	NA	TGCGCCAGCAGCTGGGAAACAGGGCAGGGCGAAAAACTGTTTTTT	CASSWETGQGEKLFF
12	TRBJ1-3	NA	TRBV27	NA	TGTGCCAGCGGCTGGACAGGAAACACCATATATTTT	CASGWTGNTIYF
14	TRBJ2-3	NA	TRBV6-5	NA	TGTGCCAGCAGTCCTTTTTTTAGCACAGATACGCAGTATTTT	CASSPFFSTDTQYF
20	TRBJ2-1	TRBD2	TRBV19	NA	TGTGCCACCCTGAACCCCCAACTTGGTGGCGGACTAGCGCCCTACAATGAGCAGTTCTTC	CATLNPQLGGGLAPYNEQFF
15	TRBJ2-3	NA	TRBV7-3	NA	TGTGCCAGCAGCTTAGAGCTCACTAGCACAGATACGCAGTATTTT	CASSLELTSTDTQYF
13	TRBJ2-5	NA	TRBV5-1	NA	TGCGCCAGCAGCTTGGGCTCGGAAGAGACCCAGTACTTC	CASSLGSEETQYF
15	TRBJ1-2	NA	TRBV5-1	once	TGCGCCAGCAGCGAAACTCCGGACGGTCGGAGGGGCTACACCTTC	CASSETPDGRRGYTF
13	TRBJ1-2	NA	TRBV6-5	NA	TGTGCCAGCAGTTACGGGCAGGGATTAGGCTACACCTTC	CASSYGQGLGYTF
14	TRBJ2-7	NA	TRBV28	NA	TGTGCCAGCAGTCCATTCAGGGTCCCATACGAGCAGTACTTC	CASSPFRVPYEQYF
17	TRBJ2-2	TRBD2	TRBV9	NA	TGTGCCAGCAGCCCCCGGACTAGCGGGAGCCCCACCGGGGAGCTGTTTTTT	CASSPRTSGSPTGELFF
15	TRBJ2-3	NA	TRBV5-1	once	TGCGCCAGCAGCTTGTGGGGCACGGGTACAGATACGCAGTATTTT	CASSLWGTGTDTQYF
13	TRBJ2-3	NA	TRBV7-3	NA	TGTGCCAGCAGCTTAAAACAGGGTCATGCGCAGTATTTT	CASSLKQGHAQYF
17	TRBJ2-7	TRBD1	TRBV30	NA	TGTGCCTGGAGTGTAAGCCCAACACGGACAGGTGAATACGAGCAGTACTTC	CAWSVSPTRTGEYEQYF
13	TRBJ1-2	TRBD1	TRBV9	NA	TGTGCCAGCAGCGTGGGACAGGGGCTAGGCTACACCTTC	CASSVGQGLGYTF
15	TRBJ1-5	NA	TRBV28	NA	TGTGCCAGCAGTCCGAGGGCGGGGAGCAATCAGCCCCAGCATTTT	CASSPRAGSNQPQHF